This T cell receptor (beta chain) came from a study of shared clonotypes between healthy human individuals. Study-level findings and limits: Clonotype sharing levels among donors were expected to vary with sequencing depth. Since donors were few, the genetic and exposure-history diversity represented was limited. Shared across a few donors were around 5% of the naive CD4 clonotypes.

Sequencing used immunoSEQ multiplex PCR; TCRdb keeps in-frame clones, though not all of them. Among millions of clones listed, over 85% were seen once. Recent acute infections and vaccinations were absent in the healthy HIV-negative adult donors. A remark on this clone: Its cognate antigen is unknown.

Germline assignment: CDR1 SGHRS and CDR2 YFSETQ. V lost 4 bases and J 7 bases, leaving 21 bases between the germline ends. This CDR3 comprises 15 residues. The TCR sequence derives from a man between 18 and 35 years old in good health. The chain joins TRBV5-1 to TRBJ2-7; possibly TRBD1 or TRBD2 for D (5 bases each). Sequencing was done on a sample of naive CD4+ T cells sorted from blood. Subset noted: CD45RA+ positively selected. CDR3 sequence (DNA): TGCGCCAGCAGCCCACAGGTTGGGAGTACGGAAGAGCAGTACTTC. Its protein product is CASSPQVGSTEEQYF.